This T cell receptor beta chain is from a study of blood T cell repertoires in COVID-19. Study summary: The United States, Italy and Spain were the sources of the acute and convalescent COVID-19 samples. Sources were T cells, B-cell-depleted T cells, or PBMCs; the material itself was cDNA or gDNA.

Seattle's cohort entered during active infection and was followed longitudinally. In the original workflow: Reference gene primer amplification gave nucleated cell count estimates. Sequencing used immunoSEQ multiplex PCR; TCRdb keeps in-frame clones, though not all of them. V, J and clone size were drawn from that table, and D and trimming were deduced from the DNA. This table has 150,000 to 200,000 clones, 80% to 95% appearing once. The receptor's source is a woman in her fifties or sixties with COVID-19, enrolled during active disease. The sample was peripheral blood.

The CDR3 DNA is TGTGCCAGCAGCTTAGCAGGGGGCAGTGCAGAAAAACTGTTTTTT. The encoded protein is CASSLAGGSAEKLFF. The rearrangement links TRBV7-2 to TRBJ1-4, with 7 bases identical to TRBD1. This CDR3 spans 15 amino acids. Germline-derived CDR1 and CDR2 are SGHTA and FQGNSA. The junction had 6 bases not matched to a gene; V was cut back by 0 bases and J by 8 bases. The variable domain in full, with the rest retrieved from reference TRBV7-2 and TRBJ1-4, is GAGVSQSPSNKVTEKGKDVELRCDPISGHTALYWYRQSLGQGLEFLIYFQGNSAPDKSGLPSDRFSAERTGGSVSTLTIQRTQQEDSAVYLCASSLAGGSAEKLFFGSGTQLSVL.